Listed below are T cell receptor beta chains from one sample, sequenced in a study of T cell responses to AZD1222 COVID-19 vaccine. TCRdb's table, derived via immunoSEQ multiplex PCR, lists solely in-frame clones and lacks some. Counted here are tens of thousands of clones, 90% occurring once; the ten biggest clones make up approximately 3.2%. The input for sequencing was peripheral blood, taken 28 days after the second AZD1222 dose. These receptors all come from an adult who received the AZD1222 COVID-19 vaccine. Both conserved end residues are part of each CDR3. The order of the fields is clone size, D gene, V gene, J gene, CDR3 protein, CDR3 DNA. A D gene is named only where the DNA matches it firmly. Not every row has a clone size; where given, it reads once, few, many or a size class.

few	-	TRBV3-1/TRBV3-2	TRBJ2-7	CASSQGPGGLSYEQYF	TGTGCCAGCAGCCAGGGCCCGGGCGGCCTTTCCTACGAGCAGTACTTC
-	-	TRBV19	TRBJ2-7	CASSTRSVNSYEQYF	TGTGCCAGTAGTACCCGGTCGGTCAACTCCTACGAGCAGTACTTC
-	-	TRBV6-5	TRBJ1-1	CASSYSGWQLNTEAFF	TGTGCCAGCAGTTACTCGGGGTGGCAGCTGAACACTGAAGCTTTCTTT
-	TRBD2	TRBV6-5	TRBJ2-1	CASSYSSGVPNEQFF	TGTGCCAGCAGTTATTCTAGCGGGGTCCCCAATGAGCAGTTCTTC
-	-	TRBV5-6	TRBJ1-2	CASSLAASPYGYTF	TGTGCCAGCAGCTTGGCTGCCAGCCCCTATGGCTACACCTTC
-	TRBD1	TRBV7-8	TRBJ1-1	CASSAAGGLGFF	TGTGCCAGCAGCGCAGCAGGGGGTTTGGGATTCTTT
-	-	TRBV3-1/TRBV3-2	TRBJ2-2	CASRYEATGELFF	TGTGCCAGCAGATACGAGGCCACCGGGGAGCTGTTTTTT
-	-	TRBV5-8	TRBJ2-5	CASTPGLYQETQYF	TGTGCCAGCACCCCGGGGTTGTACCAAGAGACCCAGTACTTC
-	-	TRBV7-2	TRBJ2-1	CASDAYSSYNEQFF	TGTGCCAGCGATGCCTATAGCTCCTACAATGAGCAGTTCTTC
-	-	TRBV24-1	TRBJ2-7	CATSDSDSLSYEQYF	TGTGCCACCAGTGATTCGGACAGCTTATCCTACGAGCAGTACTTC
-	TRBD1	TRBV18	TRBJ1-4	CASSQSTGLRYEKLFF	TGTGCCAGCTCACAGTCGACAGGGCTACGGTATGAAAAACTGTTTTTT
-	TRBD1	TRBV30	TRBJ2-7	CAWQGVEEGYEQYF	TGTGCCTGGCAGGGGGTGGAGGAAGGTTACGAGCAGTACTTC
-	-	TRBV9	TRBJ1-3	CASSVDSNSGNTIYF	TGTGCCAGCAGCGTAGACAGCAACTCTGGAAACACCATATATTTT
-	-	TRBV2	TRBJ1-4	CASRDRQAKEKLFF	TGTGCCAGCAGAGATAGACAGGCCAAAGAAAAACTGTTTTTT
-	-	TRBV6-5	TRBJ1-3	CASSSMTQSSGNTIYF	TGTGCCAGCAGTTCGATGACCCAAAGCTCTGGAAACACCATATATTTT
-	TRBD2	TRBV4-2	TRBJ2-1	CASSSLRDYDNEQFF	TGTGCCAGCAGCTCACTCCGGGACTATGACAATGAGCAGTTCTTC
-	TRBD2	TRBV11-2	TRBJ2-2	CASSLRLAGRSNTGELFF	TGTGCCAGCAGCCTTAGACTAGCGGGACGGTCGAACACCGGGGAGCTGTTTTTT
-	TRBD1	TRBV5-5	TRBJ1-2	CASSQARQGAIYGYTF	TGTGCCAGCAGCCAGGCGAGACAGGGGGCTATATATGGCTACACCTTC
-	-	TRBV3-1/TRBV3-2	TRBJ1-1	CASSQVVDTEAFF	TGTGCCAGCAGCCAAGTAGTCGACACTGAAGCTTTCTTT
few	-	TRBV18	TRBJ2-3	CASSRSGRGDTQYF	TGTGCCAGCTCAAGGTCAGGGAGAGGAGATACGCAGTATTTT
-	-	TRBV5-6	TRBJ2-7	CASSPGGRFYEQYF	TGTGCCAGCAGCCCTGGGGGCAGGTTTTACGAGCAGTACTTC
-	-	TRBV28	TRBJ1-6	CASSLVGSPLHF	TGTGCCAGCAGTTTGGTGGGGTCACCCCTCCACTTT
-	TRBD2	TRBV6-5	TRBJ2-3	CASSLAGNTDTQYF	TGTGCCAGCAGCCTAGCGGGCAACACAGATACGCAGTATTTT
-	-	TRBV9	TRBJ2-3	CASSVSPTDTQYF	TGTGCCAGCAGCGTAAGTCCCACAGATACGCAGTATTTT
-	-	TRBV28	TRBJ2-7	CASSLAAIDEQYF	TGTGCCAGCAGTTTGGCGGCAATCGACGAGCAGTACTTC
once	TRBD1	TRBV12-3/TRBV12-4	TRBJ2-1	CASKGQGSNEQFF	TGTGCCAGCAAGGGACAGGGGTCCAATGAGCAGTTCTTC
-	-	TRBV5-6	TRBJ1-1	CASSPTSREAAEAFF	TGTGCCAGCAGCCCAACCTCCAGGGAGGCGGCTGAAGCTTTCTTT
-	-	TRBV5-1	TRBJ2-3	CASSLGETAGSDTQYF	TGCGCCAGCAGCTTAGGGGAAACGGCGGGATCAGATACGCAGTATTTT
-	-	TRBV5-1	TRBJ1-3	CASSSEATGSSGNTIYF	TGCGCCAGCAGCTCGGAAGCCACAGGGAGCTCTGGAAACACCATATATTTT
-	-	TRBV3-1/TRBV3-2	TRBJ1-6	CASSQEWRVPNSPLHF	TGTGCCAGCAGCCAAGAATGGAGGGTCCCTAATTCACCCCTCCACTTT
once	-	TRBV11-1	TRBJ2-5	CASSLEVRETQYF	TGTGCCAGCAGCTTAGAAGTGAGGGAGACCCAGTACTTC
-	TRBD1	TRBV10-3	TRBJ1-1	CAISASQGQGGRAFF	TGTGCCATCAGCGCCTCCCAGGGGCAGGGGGGACGAGCTTTCTTT
once	-	TRBV12-3/TRBV12-4	TRBJ2-1	CASSLWNEQFF	TGTGCCAGCAGTTTATGGAATGAGCAGTTCTTC
once	-	TRBV4-1	TRBJ1-5	CASSHLEGTKNQAQHF	TGCGCCAGCAGCCATTTAGAGGGGACAAAGAATCAGGCCCAGCATTTT
-	TRBD1	TRBV24-1	TRBJ2-2	CATSDYTGVGDTGELFF	TGTGCCACCAGTGATTATACAGGGGTCGGGGACACCGGGGAGCTGTTTTTT
-	TRBD2	TRBV9	TRBJ2-3	CASSVELAGSTDTQYF	TGTGCCAGCAGCGTAGAACTAGCGGGGAGCACAGATACGCAGTATTTT
-	-	TRBV12-5	TRBJ1-3	CASGSPVGNTIYF	TGTGCTAGTGGTTCCCCAGTCGGAAACACCATATATTTT